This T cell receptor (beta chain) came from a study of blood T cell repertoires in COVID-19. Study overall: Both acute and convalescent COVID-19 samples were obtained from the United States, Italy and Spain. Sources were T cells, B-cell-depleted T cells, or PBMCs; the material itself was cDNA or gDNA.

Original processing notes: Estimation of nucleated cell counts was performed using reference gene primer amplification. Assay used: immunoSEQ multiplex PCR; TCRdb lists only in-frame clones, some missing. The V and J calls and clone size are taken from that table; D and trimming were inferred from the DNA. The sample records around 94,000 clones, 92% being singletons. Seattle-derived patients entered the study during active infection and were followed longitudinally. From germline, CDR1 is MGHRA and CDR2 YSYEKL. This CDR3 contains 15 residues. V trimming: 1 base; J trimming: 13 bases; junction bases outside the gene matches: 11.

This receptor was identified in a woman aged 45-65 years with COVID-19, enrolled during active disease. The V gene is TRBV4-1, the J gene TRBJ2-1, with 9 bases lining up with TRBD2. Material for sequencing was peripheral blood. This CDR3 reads CASSQVNWRLAVQFF. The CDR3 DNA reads TGCGCCAGCAGCCAAGTAAATTGGAGACTAGCGGTTCAGTTCTTC.